This entry lists 27 T cell receptor beta chains sequenced from one sample in a study of T cell changes during pregnancy in multiple sclerosis. Sequenced by immunoSEQ multiplex PCR; TCRdb stores in-frame clones only, minus some. Counted here are tens of thousands of clones, roughly 90% occurring once; the ten biggest clones make up roughly 2.2%. The sequencing here drew on peripheral blood, taken in the first trimester of pregnancy. The receptor source for this set is a female donor with multiple sclerosis, enrolled in a pregnancy study.

This clone was counted a single time. This chain connects TRBV19 to TRBJ2-1; the match to TRBD2 covers 10 bases. The junction had 10 bases not matched to a gene; V was cut back by 3 bases and J by 2 bases. The germline V gene has CDR1 LNHDA and CDR2 SQIVND (reference sequence). The CDR3 loop spans 18 amino acids. The CDR3 DNA is TGTGCCAGTAGTATCCGACTAGCGGGCTTAAGACCCTACAATGAGCAGTTCTTC. Its protein is CASSIRLAGLRPYNEQFF.

The rearrangement links TRBV7-9 to TRBJ1-1; D not resolved. The V end was cut by 10 bases, the J end by 1 base, with 10 bases between. The CDR3 has 12 residues. The V gene's germline CDR1 is SEHNR and CDR2 FQNEAQ (reference sequence). The CDR3 sequence: CATFVSNTEAFF. The CDR3 DNA is TGTGCCACCTTCGTCTCGAACACTGAAGCTTTCTTT.

The rearrangement links TRBV7-9 to TRBJ2-1; D possibly corresponds to TRBD2 (6 bases). V lost 0 bases and J 3 bases, leaving 6 bases between the germline ends. The CDR3 totals 14 residues. Germline V gene sequence: CDR1 SEHNR, CDR2 FQNEAQ (reference sequence). The CDR3: CASSLAGGYNEQFF. Here the CDR3 DNA reads TGTGCCAGCAGCTTAGCGGGAGGCTACAATGAGCAGTTCTTC. Full variable domain (outside the CDR3, taken from reference TRBV7-9 and TRBJ2-1): DTGVSQNPRHKITKRGQNVTFRCDPISEHNRLYWYRQTLGQGPEFLTYFQNEAQLEKSRLLSDRFSAERPKGSFSTLEIQRTEQGDSAMYLCASSLAGGYNEQFFGPGTRLTVL.

The chain couples TRBV7-9 to TRBJ2-2; D unclear. Germline V gives CDR1 SEHNR, CDR2 FQNEAQ (reference sequence). The CDR3 runs 13 residues. Between the trimmed V and J ends, which lost 2 bases and 2 bases, there was a span of 3 bases. As DNA, the CDR3 is TGTGCCAGCAGCTTATATAACACCGGGGAGCTGTTTTTT. As protein: CASSLYNTGELFF. Using reference TRBV7-9 and TRBJ2-2 for the parts outside the CDR3, the full variable domain is DTGVSQNPRHKITKRGQNVTFRCDPISEHNRLYWYRQTLGQGPEFLTYFQNEAQLEKSRLLSDRFSAERPKGSFSTLEIQRTEQGDSAMYLCASSLYNTGELFFGEGSRLTVL.

The CDR3 DNA reads as TGTGCCAGCACCACTGACAGACTCACAGATACGCAGTATTTT. Translating it yields CASTTDRLTDTQYF. The chain uses TRBV6-5 and TRBJ2-3; weak D call: TRBD1 (5 bases). Germline V gene data show CDR1 as MNHEY and CDR2 as SVGAGI. The CDR3 has 14 amino acids. V lost 7 bases and J 2 bases, leaving 13 bases between the germline ends.

In nucleotides, the CDR3 is TGTGCCAGCTCACCACCGAGGAGGGGAATCGGAAACACCATATATTTT. It is translated as CASSPPRRGIGNTIYF. The chain recombines TRBV18 with TRBJ1-3, with a tentative D call TRBD1 (5 bases). The length of the CDR3 is 16 residues. From germline, CDR1 is KGHSH and CDR2 LQKENI. Trimming took off 0 bases at V and 4 bases at J, with 13 bases between the two ends.

The chain recombines TRBV9 with TRBJ2-7, with a possible D match to TRBD2 (6 bases). Germline CDR1 and CDR2: SGDLS and YYNGEE. Trimming left V 0 bases short and J 1 base short, with 8 bases between. This CDR3 region has 14 residues. Written as DNA, the CDR3 is TGTGCCAGCAGCGTAGAGGCGGGATCCTACGAGCAGTACTTC. Its translation: CASSVEAGSYEQYF.

The chain employs TRBV6-5 and TRBJ2-3; TRBD2 matches 8 bases. CDR3 length equals 15 residues. The germline V gene has CDR1 MNHEY and CDR2 SVGAGI. V shed 5 bases, J shed 6 bases, and the junction held 10 bases outside the gene matches. CDR3 in amino acids: CASSPSGGSLDTQYF. The CDR3 DNA reads TGTGCCAGCAGTCCATCGGGGGGGTCCCTTGATACGCAGTATTTT.

This chain joins TRBV7-2 and TRBJ2-7; D is ambiguous. This CDR3 region has 15 residues. Germline assignment: CDR1 SGHTA and CDR2 FQGNSA. The V end was cut by 1 base, the J end by 2 bases, with 12 bases between. Here the CDR3 DNA reads TGTGCCAGCAGCTTAGGTGCAATGGGCCCCTACGAGCAGTACTTC. Its protein product is CASSLGAMGPYEQYF.

The chain recombines TRBV2 with TRBJ2-4, with 9 nucleotides matching TRBD2. The CDR3 consists of 16 residues. Trimming at V came to 3 bases and at J to 6 bases, leaving 9 bases not matched to a gene. Germline-derived CDR1 and CDR2 are SNHLY and FYNNEI. CDR3 DNA: TGTGCCAGCAGTGAGACCCCGGGACTAGCAAGAAACATTCAGTACTTC. Its protein is CASSETPGLARNIQYF.

This chain joins TRBV9 and TRBJ2-5, with 9 bases fitting TRBD2. The CDR3 runs 16 residues. The V segment lost 4 bases and the J segment 1 base; nucleotides outside the gene matches: 8. CDR1 and CDR2 (germline): SGDLS, YYNGEE. CDR3 region: CASSPRASGTQETQYF. In DNA form, the CDR3 reads TGTGCCAGCAGCCCCAGAGCTAGCGGGACCCAAGAGACCCAGTACTTC.

V is TRBV6-5 and J is TRBJ2-5, with 7 bases aligning to TRBD2. Germline loops: CDR1 MNHEY, CDR2 SVGAGI. The CDR3 loop spans 15 amino acids. The V segment lost 2 bases and the J segment 5 bases; nucleotides outside the gene matches: 8. The chain's CDR3 is CASSYTGLVVETQYF. For the CDR3, the DNA is TGTGCCAGCAGTTACACCGGACTAGTGGTGGAGACCCAGTACTTC.

V gene TRBV19 combines with J gene TRBJ1-3; TRBD1 matches at 10 bases. CDR1 is LNHDA and CDR2 is SQIVND in the germline V gene (reference sequence). The ends lost 8 bases at V and 2 bases at J; junction bases unmatched: 3. The CDR3 has 14 amino acids. The CDR3 DNA follows: TGTGCCAGTGCCGGACAGGGGGCTGGAAACACCATATATTTT. Translated, it gives CASAGQGAGNTIYF.

The chain couples TRBV6-4 to TRBJ1-2, with TRBD1 matching 7 bases. Germline V gene lookup returns CDR1 MRHNA and CDR2 SNTAGT. This CDR3 is built from 16 residues. The trim removed 3 bases at V and 4 bases at J, leaving 11 bases unmatched. The CDR3 region is CASSDFPGQDGYGYTF. The DNA for the CDR3 is TGTGCCAGCAGTGATTTTCCAGGACAGGATGGCTATGGCTACACCTTC.

The chain joins TRBV7-3 to TRBJ2-1, with 7 bases aligning to TRBD1. This CDR3 spans 16 amino acids. The germline V gene has CDR1 SGHTA and CDR2 FQGTGA. V gave up 5 bases and J gave up 4 bases; unmatched junction bases: 11. CDR3 bases: TGTGCCAGCAGCCCCAGCTGGGGGACAGAATACAATGAGCAGTTCTTC. It codes for CASSPSWGTEYNEQFF.

This rearrangement joins TRBV5-8 to TRBJ2-5; 8 bases are shared with TRBD1. The CDR3 sequence is 15 residues long. Per germline, CDR1 SGHTS and CDR2 YDEGEE. J gave up 5 bases and V 2 bases, and 8 bases lay outside the gene matches. The CDR3 sequence is CASSLRDRRWETQYF. The CDR3 nucleotides read TGTGCCAGCAGCTTAAGGGACAGGCGGTGGGAGACCCAGTACTTC.

This chain connects TRBV14 to TRBJ2-7; D unclear. The CDR3 covers 13 residues. Per germline, CDR1 SGHDN and CDR2 FVKESK. V lost 1 base and J 9 bases, leaving 13 bases between the germline ends. This CDR3 reads CASSQAGSTTQYF. The DNA of the CDR3 is TGTGCCAGCAGCCAAGCCGGGTCCACGACGCAGTACTTC.

The rearrangement uses TRBV4-2 and TRBJ2-7, with a weak D call TRBD1 (6 bases). This CDR3 contains 15 residues. The ends were cut back, 3 bases at V and 3 bases at J, with 15 bases in the middle. CDR1 and CDR2 from the germline V gene are LGHNA and YNFKEQ. The CDR3 region is CASSHRRDTLYEQYF. CDR3 bases: TGTGCCAGCAGCCATCGCCGGGACACCCTCTACGAGCAGTACTTC.

This clone was observed at least ten times. The chain employs TRBV9 and TRBJ2-1; 8 bases match TRBD1. This CDR3 contains 15 residues. Germline CDR1 is SGDLS and CDR2 is YYNGEE. The J segment lost 3 bases and the V segment lost 4 bases, leaving 6 bases of the junction unmatched. The CDR3 spells CASSSTGTGYNEQFF. The DNA of the CDR3 is TGTGCCAGCAGCTCGACCGGGACAGGCTACAATGAGCAGTTCTTC.

The chain combines TRBV5-8 with TRBJ1-4; no firm D call. Germline V gene sequence: CDR1 SGHTS, CDR2 YDEGEE. Between the trimmed V and J ends, which lost 3 bases and 0 bases, there was a span of 15 bases. The CDR3 consists of 17 residues. This CDR3 is CASSYDPPGATNEKLFF. Here the CDR3 DNA reads TGTGCCAGCAGCTACGACCCTCCCGGGGCAACTAATGAAAAACTGTTTTTT.

The chain combines TRBV6-5 with TRBJ2-1, with 13 bases that match TRBD2. Germline lookup yields CDR1 MNHEY and CDR2 SVGAGI. Trimming removed 6 bases from V and 6 bases from J; junction bases left unmatched: 5. The CDR3 sequence is 15 residues long. This CDR3 is CASRRTSGSGNEQFF. As DNA, the CDR3 is TGTGCCAGCAGACGGACTAGCGGGAGTGGCAATGAGCAGTTCTTC.

The chain combines TRBV28 with TRBJ2-1; 13 nucleotides align to TRBD2. Germline CDR1 reads MDHEN; CDR2 reads SYDVKM. There are 15 residues in the CDR3. V lost 5 bases and J lost 7; bases outside the gene matches: 5. The CDR3 loop reads CASSRTSGGRNEQFF. In DNA, the CDR3 is TGTGCCAGCAGTCGGACTAGCGGGGGTAGGAATGAGCAGTTCTTC.

This CDR3 reads CASSFGGAQAFF. CDR3 DNA: TGTGCCAGCAGCTTCGGGGGGGCTCAAGCTTTCTTT. This chain connects TRBV7-9 to TRBJ1-1, with D possibly being TRBD1 (6 bases). The V end lost 3 bases, the J end lost 9 bases, and 11 bases lay between the germline ends. CDR1 is SEHNR, CDR2 FQNEAQ, per germline (reference sequence). The CDR3 loop spans 12 amino acids.

CDR3 region: CASSQGSYRSIGNQPQHF. CDR3 nucleotide sequence: TGTGCCAGCAGCCAAGGTTCCTACAGGAGTATCGGCAATCAGCCCCAGCATTTT. This chain links TRBV4-2 with TRBJ1-5; tentatively, D is TRBD1 (5 bases). Germline loops: CDR1 LGHNA, CDR2 YNFKEQ. This CDR3 has 18 amino acids. V lost 1 base and J lost 2, with 18 bases in between.

This rearrangement joins TRBV4-3 to TRBJ2-7, with 7 nucleotides matching TRBD1. The CDR3 loop spans 14 amino acids. CDR1 LGHNA and CDR2 YSLEER come from the germline V gene. V lost 3 bases to trimming and J lost 3 bases; unmatched junction nucleotides: 5. CDR3 amino acids: CASSQRQGYYEQYF. For the CDR3, the DNA is TGCGCCAGCAGCCAGAGACAGGGCTACTACGAGCAGTACTTC.

This clone appeared once. The chain couples TRBV7-3 to TRBJ2-1, with TRBD2 identical over 11 bases. V was pared by 5 bases and J by 7 bases, with 10 bases of the junction left unmatched. The CDR3 totals 16 residues. Germline CDR1 reads SGHTA; CDR2 reads FQGTGA. CDR3 protein: CASSPAGLAEGNEQFF. The DNA of the CDR3 is TGTGCCAGCAGCCCTGCGGGACTAGCGGAGGGTAATGAGCAGTTCTTC.

The rearrangement links TRBV6-6 to TRBJ2-1, with TRBD1 identical over 11 bases. The CDR3 is 15 amino acids. Germline-derived CDR1 and CDR2 are MNHNY and SVGAGI (reference sequence). The V and J ends lost 1 base and 7 bases, in that order; junction bases with no gene match: 3. The CDR3 coding sequence is TGTGCCAGCAGTTACTGGGACAGGGGGATAAATGAGCAGTTCTTC. This sequence encodes CASSYWDRGINEQFF.